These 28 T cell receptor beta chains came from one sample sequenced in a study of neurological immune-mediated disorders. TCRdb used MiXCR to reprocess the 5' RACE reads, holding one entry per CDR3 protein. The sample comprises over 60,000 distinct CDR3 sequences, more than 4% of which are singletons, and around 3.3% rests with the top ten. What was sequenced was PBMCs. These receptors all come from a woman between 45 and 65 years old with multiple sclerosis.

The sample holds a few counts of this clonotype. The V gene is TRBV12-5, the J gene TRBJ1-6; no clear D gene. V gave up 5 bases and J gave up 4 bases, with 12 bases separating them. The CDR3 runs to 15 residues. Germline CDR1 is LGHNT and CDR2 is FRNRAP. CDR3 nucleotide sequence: TGTGCTAGTGGTCGGGATCTCACGTATAATTCACCCCTCCACTTT. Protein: CASGRDLTYNSPLHF.

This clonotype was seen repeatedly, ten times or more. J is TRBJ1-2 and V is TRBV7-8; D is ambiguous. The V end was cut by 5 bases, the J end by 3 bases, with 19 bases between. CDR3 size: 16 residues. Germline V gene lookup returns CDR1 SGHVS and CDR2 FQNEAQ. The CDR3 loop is CASSPLDGLTHYGYTF. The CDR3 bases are TGTGCCAGCAGCCCACTAGATGGACTTACTCACTATGGCTACACCTTC.

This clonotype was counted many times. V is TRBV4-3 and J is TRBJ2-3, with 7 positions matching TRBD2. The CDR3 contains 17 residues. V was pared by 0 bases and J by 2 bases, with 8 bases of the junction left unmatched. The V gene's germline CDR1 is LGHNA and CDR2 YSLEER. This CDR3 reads CASSQDWEGPLTDTQYF. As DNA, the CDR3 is TGCGCCAGCAGCCAAGATTGGGAGGGGCCCCTCACAGATACGCAGTATTTT.

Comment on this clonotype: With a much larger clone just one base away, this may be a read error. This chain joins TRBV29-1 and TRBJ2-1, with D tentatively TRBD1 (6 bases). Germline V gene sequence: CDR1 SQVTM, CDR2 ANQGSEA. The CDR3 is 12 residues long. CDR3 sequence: CSIDPGQHEQFF. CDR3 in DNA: TGCAGCATTGATCCCGGACAGCATGAGCAGTTCTTC.

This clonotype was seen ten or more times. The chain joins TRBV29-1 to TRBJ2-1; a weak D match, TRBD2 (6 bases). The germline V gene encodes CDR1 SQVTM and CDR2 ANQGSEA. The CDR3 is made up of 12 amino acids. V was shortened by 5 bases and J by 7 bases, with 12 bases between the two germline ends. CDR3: CSVFLAGNEQFF. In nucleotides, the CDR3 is TGCAGCGTTTTTTTGGCGGGGAATGAGCAGTTCTTC.

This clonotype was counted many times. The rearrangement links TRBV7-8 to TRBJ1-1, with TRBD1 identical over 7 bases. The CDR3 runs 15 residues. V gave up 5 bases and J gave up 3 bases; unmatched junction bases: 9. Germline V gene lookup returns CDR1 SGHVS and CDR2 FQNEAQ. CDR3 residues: CASSARQGSHTEAFF. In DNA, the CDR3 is TGTGCCAGCAGCGCCCGACAGGGTTCGCACACTGAAGCTTTCTTT. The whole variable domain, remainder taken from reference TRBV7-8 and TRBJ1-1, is GAGVSQSPRYKVAKRGQDVALRCDPISGHVSLFWYQQALGQGPEFLTYFQNEAQLDKSGLPSDRFFAERPEGSVSTLKIQRTQQEDSAVYLCASSARQGSHTEAFFGQGTRLTVV.

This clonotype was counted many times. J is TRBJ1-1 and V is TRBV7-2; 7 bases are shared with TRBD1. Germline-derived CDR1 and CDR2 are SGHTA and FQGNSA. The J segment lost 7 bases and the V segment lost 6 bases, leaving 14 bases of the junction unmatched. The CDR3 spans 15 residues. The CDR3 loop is CASRGQGTVNFEAFF. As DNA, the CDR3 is TGTGCCAGCAGGGGGCAGGGGACAGTAAACTTTGAAGCTTTCTTT.

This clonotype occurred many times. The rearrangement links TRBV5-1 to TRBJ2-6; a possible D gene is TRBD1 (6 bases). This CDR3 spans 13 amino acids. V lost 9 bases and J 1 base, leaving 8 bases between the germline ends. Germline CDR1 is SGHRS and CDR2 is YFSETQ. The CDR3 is CATQGSGANVLTF. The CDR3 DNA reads TGCGCCACACAGGGATCTGGGGCCAACGTCCTGACTTTC.

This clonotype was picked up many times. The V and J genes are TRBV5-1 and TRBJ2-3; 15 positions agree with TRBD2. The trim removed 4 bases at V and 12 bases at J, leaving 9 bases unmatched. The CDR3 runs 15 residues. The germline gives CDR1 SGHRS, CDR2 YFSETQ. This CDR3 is CASSPPGLAGGGQYF. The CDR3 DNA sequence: TGCGCCAGCAGCCCGCCGGGACTAGCGGGGGGAGGCCAGTATTTT.

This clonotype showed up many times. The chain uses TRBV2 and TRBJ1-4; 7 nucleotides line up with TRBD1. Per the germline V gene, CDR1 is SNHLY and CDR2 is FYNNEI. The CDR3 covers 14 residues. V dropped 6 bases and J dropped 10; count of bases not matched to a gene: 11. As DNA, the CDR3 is TGTGCCAGCAGGGAAACCGGGACAGAAGGAAAACTGTTTTTT. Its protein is CASRETGTEGKLFF.

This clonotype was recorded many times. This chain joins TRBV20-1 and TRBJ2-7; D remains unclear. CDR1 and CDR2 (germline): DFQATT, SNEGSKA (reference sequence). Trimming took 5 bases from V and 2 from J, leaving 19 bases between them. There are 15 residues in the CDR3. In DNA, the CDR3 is TGCAGTGCTGCCGAAGAGGTAGTAGCCCCCTACGAGCAGTACTTC. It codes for CSAAEEVVAPYEQYF.

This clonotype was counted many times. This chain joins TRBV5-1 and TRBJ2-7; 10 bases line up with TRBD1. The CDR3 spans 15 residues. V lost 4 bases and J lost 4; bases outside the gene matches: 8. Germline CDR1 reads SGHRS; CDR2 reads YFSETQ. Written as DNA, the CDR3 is TGCGCCAGCAGCCGGACCGGGACAGGGGTATACGAGCAGTACTTC. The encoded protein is CASSRTGTGVYEQYF.

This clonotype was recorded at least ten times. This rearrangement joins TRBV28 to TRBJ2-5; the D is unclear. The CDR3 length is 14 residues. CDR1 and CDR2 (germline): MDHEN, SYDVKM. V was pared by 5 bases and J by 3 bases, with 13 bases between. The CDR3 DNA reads TGTGCCAGCAGTCTGTACAGACGAGAAGAGACCCAGTACTTC. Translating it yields CASSLYRREETQYF. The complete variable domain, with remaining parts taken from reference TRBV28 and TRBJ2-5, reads DVKVTQSSRYLVKRTGEKVFLECVQDMDHENMFWYRQDPGLGLRLIYFSYDVKMKEKGDIPEGYSVSREKKERFSLILESASTNQTSMYLCASSLYRREETQYFGPGTRLLVL.

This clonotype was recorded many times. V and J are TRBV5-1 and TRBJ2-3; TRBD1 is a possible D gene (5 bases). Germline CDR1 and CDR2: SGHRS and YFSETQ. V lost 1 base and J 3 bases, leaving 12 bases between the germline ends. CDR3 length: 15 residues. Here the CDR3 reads CASSLSRAVTDTQYF. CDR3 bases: TGCGCCAGCAGCTTGAGCAGGGCGGTTACAGATACGCAGTATTTT.

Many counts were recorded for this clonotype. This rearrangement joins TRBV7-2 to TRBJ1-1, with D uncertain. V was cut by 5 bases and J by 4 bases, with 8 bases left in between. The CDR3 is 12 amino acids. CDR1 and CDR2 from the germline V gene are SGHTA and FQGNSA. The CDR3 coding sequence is TGTGCCAGCAGCCATTTGTCCACTGAAGCTTTCTTT. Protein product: CASSHLSTEAFF.

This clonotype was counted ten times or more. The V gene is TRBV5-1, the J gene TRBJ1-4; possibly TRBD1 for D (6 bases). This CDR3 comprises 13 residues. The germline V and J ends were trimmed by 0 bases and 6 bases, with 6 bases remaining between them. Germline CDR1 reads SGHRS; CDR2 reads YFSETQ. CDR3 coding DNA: TGCGCCAGCAGCTTGGAGGGGGATGAAAAACTGTTTTTT. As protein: CASSLEGDEKLFF.

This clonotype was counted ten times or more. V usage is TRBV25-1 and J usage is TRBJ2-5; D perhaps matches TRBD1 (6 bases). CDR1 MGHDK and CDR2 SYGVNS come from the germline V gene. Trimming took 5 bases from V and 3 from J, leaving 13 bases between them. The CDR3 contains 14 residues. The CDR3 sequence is CASSFYRAKETQYF. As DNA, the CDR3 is TGTGCCAGCAGTTTTTACAGGGCTAAAGAGACCCAGTACTTC.

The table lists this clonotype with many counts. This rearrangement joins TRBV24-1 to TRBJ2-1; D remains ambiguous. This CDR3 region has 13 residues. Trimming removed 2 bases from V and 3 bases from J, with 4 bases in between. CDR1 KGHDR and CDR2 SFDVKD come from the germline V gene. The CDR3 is CATSDSIYNEQFF. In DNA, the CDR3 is TGTGCCACCAGTGATTCGATCTACAATGAGCAGTTCTTC.

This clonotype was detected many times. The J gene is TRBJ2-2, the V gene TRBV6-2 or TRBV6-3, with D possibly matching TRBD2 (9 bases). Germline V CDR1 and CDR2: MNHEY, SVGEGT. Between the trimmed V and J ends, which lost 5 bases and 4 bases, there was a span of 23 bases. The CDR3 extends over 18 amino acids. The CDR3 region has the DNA TGTGCCAGCAGTCCCGGGACAGGTGGAGCGGGGGGCACCGGGGAGCTGTTTTTT. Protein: CASSPGTGGAGGTGELFF.

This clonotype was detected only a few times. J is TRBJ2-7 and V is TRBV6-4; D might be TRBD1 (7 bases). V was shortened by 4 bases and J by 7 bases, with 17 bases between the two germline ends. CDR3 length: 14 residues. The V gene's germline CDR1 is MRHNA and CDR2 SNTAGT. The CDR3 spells CASSGNDRAGEQYV. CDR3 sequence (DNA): TGTGCCAGCAGTGGAAACGACAGGGCGGGAGAGCAGTACGTC.

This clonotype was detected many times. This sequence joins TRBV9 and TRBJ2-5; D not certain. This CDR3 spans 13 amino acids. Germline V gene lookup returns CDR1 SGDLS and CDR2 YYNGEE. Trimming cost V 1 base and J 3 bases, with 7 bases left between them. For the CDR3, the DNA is TGTGCCAGCAGCGTACAGCATGAAGAGACCCAGTACTTC. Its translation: CASSVQHEETQYF. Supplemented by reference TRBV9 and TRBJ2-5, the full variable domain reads DSGVTQTPKHLITATGQRVTLRCSPRSGDLSVYWYQQSLDQGLQFLIQYYNGEERAKGNILERFSAQQFPDLHSELNLSSLELGDSALYFCASSVQHEETQYFGPGTRLLVL.

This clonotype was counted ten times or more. CDR3 in amino acids: CASSSSRVETQYF. CDR3 coding DNA: TGTGCCAGCAGTTCCTCCAGGGTGGAGACCCAGTACTTC. This sequence joins TRBV12-3 or TRBV12-4 and TRBJ2-5, with TRBD1 as a possible D gene (5 bases). There are 13 residues in the CDR3. V lost 4 bases and J 5 bases, leaving 11 bases between the germline ends.

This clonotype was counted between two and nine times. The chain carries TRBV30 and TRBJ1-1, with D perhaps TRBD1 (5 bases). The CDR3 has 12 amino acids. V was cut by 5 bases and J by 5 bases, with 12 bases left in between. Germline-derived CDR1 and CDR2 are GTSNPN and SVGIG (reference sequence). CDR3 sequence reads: CAWVGGRTEAFF. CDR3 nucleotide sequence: TGTGCCTGGGTCGGGGGAAGGACTGAAGCTTTCTTT.

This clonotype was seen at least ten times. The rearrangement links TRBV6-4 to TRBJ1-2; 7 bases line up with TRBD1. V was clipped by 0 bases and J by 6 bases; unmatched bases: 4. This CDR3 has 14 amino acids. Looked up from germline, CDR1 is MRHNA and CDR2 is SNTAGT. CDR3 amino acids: CASSDSWDSNGYTF. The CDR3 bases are TGTGCCAGCAGTGACTCTTGGGACAGTAATGGCTACACCTTC.

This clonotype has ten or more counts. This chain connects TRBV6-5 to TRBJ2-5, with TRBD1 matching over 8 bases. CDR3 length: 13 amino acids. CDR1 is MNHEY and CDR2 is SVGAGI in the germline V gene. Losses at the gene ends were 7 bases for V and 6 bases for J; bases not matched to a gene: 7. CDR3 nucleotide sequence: TGTGCCAGCAACCCAGGGGGCACAAAGACCCAGTACTTC. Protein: CASNPGGTKTQYF.

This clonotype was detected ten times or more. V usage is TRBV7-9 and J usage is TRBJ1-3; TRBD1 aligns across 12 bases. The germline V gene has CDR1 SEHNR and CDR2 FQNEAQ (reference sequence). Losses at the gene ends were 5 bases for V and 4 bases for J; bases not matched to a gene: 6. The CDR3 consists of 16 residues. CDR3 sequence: CASSRPGQGAGNTIYF. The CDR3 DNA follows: TGTGCCAGCAGCCGCCCGGGACAGGGGGCCGGAAACACCATATATTTT.

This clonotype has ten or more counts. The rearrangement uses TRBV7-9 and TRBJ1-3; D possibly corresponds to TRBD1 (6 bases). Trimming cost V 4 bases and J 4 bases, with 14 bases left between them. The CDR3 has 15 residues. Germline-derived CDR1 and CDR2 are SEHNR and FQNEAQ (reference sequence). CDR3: CASSSNRDDGNTIYF. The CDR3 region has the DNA TGTGCCAGCAGCTCTAACAGGGATGACGGAAACACCATATATTTT.

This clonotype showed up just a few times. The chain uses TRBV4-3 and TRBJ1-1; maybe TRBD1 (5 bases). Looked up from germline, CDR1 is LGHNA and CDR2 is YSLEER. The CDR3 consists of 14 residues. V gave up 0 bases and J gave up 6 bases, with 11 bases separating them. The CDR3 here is CASSQDRGAAEAFF. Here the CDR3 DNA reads TGCGCCAGCAGCCAAGATAGGGGTGCCGCTGAAGCTTTCTTT.